The rows below give T cell receptor beta chains drawn from one sample of a study of blood T cells in healthy people across ages. TCRdb processed the 5' RACE reads anew with MiXCR; each CDR3 protein has one entry. This table holds about 1.5 million distinct CDR3 sequences, about 42% found once. The sequencing sample was made of blood. Receptors originate from a young woman in good health. Both conserved end residues are part of each CDR3.

V gene,CDR3 protein
TRBV7-9,CASSIAVAVSSYNEQFF
TRBV7-9,CASSWKSGYTF
TRBV5-1,CASSNQETEAFF
TRBV4-1,CASSQFSPSEDFNEQFF
TRBV12-3/TRBV12-4,CASSWTARVIEQYF
TRBV5-1,CASLGGGPHNEQFF
TRBV6-6,CASRLGRGWEKLFF
TRBV20-1,CSAIRQGGQETQFF
TRBV28,CASRGASGASKQYF
TRBV5-6,CASSLSSAGGTETQYF
TRBV29-1,CSVEDRSRGVTGELFF
TRBV12-3/TRBV12-4,CASSLGRVDTQYF
TRBV12-3/TRBV12-4,CASSIPQPPGRNTEAFF
TRBV29-1,CSVSQLNYGYTF
TRBV29-1,CSFHGTAYEQYF
TRBV20-1,CSAREDMNTEAFF
TRBV27,CASSPTGTPYEQYF
TRBV12-3/TRBV12-4,CASSLIGGGTNTGELFF
TRBV20-1,CSAPGGWSTEAFF
TRBV4-3,CASSQDRGRQEEQYF
TRBV15,CATGRDEGMVQGYTF
TRBV5-1,CASSLDPGLNYGYTF
TRBV29-1,CSVERQGWGTEAFF
TRBV7-2,CASTLSGYEQYF
TRBV25-1,CASSDPDREKETQYF
TRBV20-1,CSARRFGTAYSNQPQHF
TRBV6-2/TRBV6-3,CASSRTTSGSYEQYF
TRBV11-3,CASSLEGLAGNEQFF
TRBV29-1,CSVDSGAGETQYF
TRBV11-2,CASSLVADFYEQYF
TRBV5-1,CASSLRDNSDTQYF
TRBV13,CASSPPWGASYGYTF
TRBV7-2,CASSWRTGRDEKLFF
TRBV28,CASSWGSLEYF
TRBV4-1,CASSQEDTILQETQYF
TRBV6-2/TRBV6-3,CASSYSWDRDMNTEAFF
TRBV7-3,CASSLTFSPEAGELFF
TRBV5-5,CASSLGFDQGTDTQYF
TRBV6-2/TRBV6-3,CASSYGWTGTFAHGYTF
TRBV27,CASSLVRAQETQYF
TRBV5-1,CASSPGDSYYTDTQYF
TRBV9,CASSVEQGGTGELFF
TRBV7-2,CASSLVSTVRTAYPSSYNEQFF
TRBV29-1,CSVVAQWGYTF
TRBV18,CASSPSVNTEAFF
TRBV20-1,CSARGDTVANYGYTF